Listed below are T cell receptor beta chains from one sample, sequenced in a study of cytomegalovirus exposure and HLA in healthy donors. Profiled with immunoSEQ multiplex PCR; TCRdb holds only in-frame clones, not every one. The sample shows approximately 70,000 clones, around 80% of them seen only once. The sequencing input was PBMCs. The receptors here all came from a man aged 45 to 65 in good health and CMV-seronegative. The CDR3 runs from the conserved cysteine through the conserved F or W. The D gene is left open where the match is weak. Where a row states a size, it is once, few, many or the class of an expanded clone; other rows omit it.

j_gene: TRBJ1-2; v_gene: TRBV19; d_gene: TRBD1; abundance: NA; CDR3nt: TGTGCCAGTAGTCTACGACAGGGAAAGGGCTACACCTTC; CDR3aa: CASSLRQGKGYTF
j_gene: TRBJ2-5; v_gene: TRBV4-2; d_gene: TRBD2; abundance: NA; CDR3nt: TGTGCCAGCAGCCAGTATACTAGCGGACTCGAGACCCAGTACTTC; CDR3aa: CASSQYTSGLETQYF
j_gene: TRBJ1-1; v_gene: TRBV6-5; d_gene: NA; abundance: NA; CDR3nt: TGTGCCAGCAGACCCACAGGCGACTGGACTGAAGCTTTCTTT; CDR3aa: CASRPTGDWTEAFF
j_gene: TRBJ2-3; v_gene: TRBV19; d_gene: NA; abundance: NA; CDR3nt: TGTGCCAGTAGTACAACAGGGTTAGGACAGCCCCAGTATTTT; CDR3aa: CASSTTGLGQPQYF
j_gene: TRBJ2-5; v_gene: TRBV5-4; d_gene: NA; abundance: NA; CDR3nt: TGTGCCAGCAGCTTGATGGGAGCACAAGAGACCCAGTACTTC; CDR3aa: CASSLMGAQETQYF
j_gene: TRBJ2-1; v_gene: TRBV29-1; d_gene: TRBD1; abundance: NA; CDR3nt: TGCAGCGTTGTTCCGGGACAGGGGGGAGATGAGCAGTTCTTC; CDR3aa: CSVVPGQGGDEQFF
j_gene: TRBJ1-3; v_gene: TRBV5-1; d_gene: TRBD1; abundance: once; CDR3nt: TGCGCCAGCAGCTTGGTCGGACAGGGGGCGGCTGGAAACACCATATATTTT; CDR3aa: CASSLVGQGAAGNTIYF
j_gene: TRBJ2-7; v_gene: TRBV28; d_gene: NA; abundance: few; CDR3nt: TGTGCCAGCAGTTCACTAGTCTACGAGCAGTACTTC; CDR3aa: CASSSLVYEQYF
j_gene: TRBJ2-3; v_gene: TRBV29-1; d_gene: NA; abundance: once; CDR3nt: TGCAGCGTTGTAGCGAGGACAGATACGCAGTATTTT; CDR3aa: CSVVARTDTQYF
j_gene: TRBJ2-5; v_gene: TRBV6-5; d_gene: TRBD2; abundance: few; CDR3nt: TGTGCCAGCAGTTACACGGGACTAGCGCAAGAGACCCAGTACTTC; CDR3aa: CASSYTGLAQETQYF
j_gene: TRBJ2-1; v_gene: TRBV7-3; d_gene: TRBD2; abundance: few; CDR3nt: TGTGCCAGCAGCTCGGGACTAGCGGGGTGGGGTGAGCAGTTCTTC; CDR3aa: CASSSGLAGWGEQFF
j_gene: TRBJ2-3; v_gene: TRBV29-1; d_gene: TRBD2; abundance: NA; CDR3nt: TGCAGCGTTGATGGACTAGCGGGAGGTACAGATACGCAGTATTTT; CDR3aa: CSVDGLAGGTDTQYF
j_gene: TRBJ2-7; v_gene: TRBV30; d_gene: TRBD1; abundance: NA; CDR3nt: TGTGCCTGGAGTACCGGGACAGGCGAGCAGTACTTC; CDR3aa: CAWSTGTGEQYF
j_gene: TRBJ2-5; v_gene: TRBV5-1; d_gene: TRBD1; abundance: NA; CDR3nt: TGCGCCAGCCGGGGACAGGGAGGCCAAGAGACCCAGTACTTC; CDR3aa: CASRGQGGQETQYF
j_gene: TRBJ2-7; v_gene: TRBV28; d_gene: TRBD2; abundance: few; CDR3nt: TGTGCCAGCAGTGTAGCGGGTTCCCTCGCCTACGAGCAGTACTTC; CDR3aa: CASSVAGSLAYEQYF
j_gene: TRBJ1-1; v_gene: TRBV5-1; d_gene: NA; abundance: NA; CDR3nt: TGCGCCAGCAGCTTGGGACAGGCTCTGAGTATCTCTGAAGCTTTCTTT; CDR3aa: CASSLGQALSISEAFF
j_gene: TRBJ2-1; v_gene: TRBV7-2; d_gene: NA; abundance: NA; CDR3nt: TGTGCCAGCAGCTTAGCGCAGGGGAAGTTCTTC; CDR3aa: CASSLAQGKFF
j_gene: TRBJ1-1; v_gene: TRBV11-2; d_gene: NA; abundance: NA; CDR3nt: TGTGCCAGCAGCTTTACGACTGGCGCTGAAGCTTTCTTT; CDR3aa: CASSFTTGAEAFF
j_gene: TRBJ1-1; v_gene: TRBV6-5; d_gene: NA; abundance: NA; CDR3nt: TGTGCCAGCAGCTACCTCCGGGGGGGGAGTGAAGCTTTCTTT; CDR3aa: CASSYLRGGSEAFF
j_gene: TRBJ1-2; v_gene: TRBV5-1; d_gene: NA; abundance: NA; CDR3nt: TGCGCCAGCAGCTTGGGGGGGACAACTAACTATGGCTACACCTTC; CDR3aa: CASSLGGTTNYGYTF
j_gene: TRBJ2-7; v_gene: TRBV9; d_gene: TRBD1; abundance: NA; CDR3nt: TGTGCCAGTTCCATGGGACAGGGGAGGCACGAGCAGTACTTC; CDR3aa: CASSMGQGRHEQYF
j_gene: TRBJ1-5; v_gene: TRBV30; d_gene: NA; abundance: NA; CDR3nt: TGTGCCTGGAGTCTAAATAGCAATCAGCCCCAGCATTTT; CDR3aa: CAWSLNSNQPQHF
j_gene: TRBJ1-1; v_gene: TRBV6-1; d_gene: NA; abundance: NA; CDR3nt: TGTGCCAGCAGTCCCTTTTTGGGGGCGGAAGCTTTCTTT; CDR3aa: CASSPFLGAEAFF
j_gene: TRBJ2-3; v_gene: TRBV5-5; d_gene: TRBD2; abundance: NA; CDR3nt: TGTGCCAGCAGCTTGACGGGACTAGCGGGCGGTACTAACACAGATACGCAGTATTTT; CDR3aa: CASSLTGLAGGTNTDTQYF
j_gene: TRBJ1-3; v_gene: TRBV9; d_gene: TRBD1; abundance: NA; CDR3nt: TGTGCCAGCAGCGGCGACGACAGGGTCTCTGGAAACACCATATATTTT; CDR3aa: CASSGDDRVSGNTIYF
j_gene: TRBJ2-1; v_gene: TRBV28; d_gene: TRBD2; abundance: NA; CDR3nt: TGTGCCAGCACTGATGGGCTAGCGGGCTACAATGAGCAGTTCTTC; CDR3aa: CASTDGLAGYNEQFF
j_gene: TRBJ2-1; v_gene: TRBV19; d_gene: TRBD1; abundance: NA; CDR3nt: TGTGCCAGTAGTTTAGACAGGGGTCCGGGATACAATGAGCAGTTCTTC; CDR3aa: CASSLDRGPGYNEQFF
j_gene: TRBJ1-2; v_gene: TRBV28; d_gene: NA; abundance: NA; CDR3nt: TGTGCCAGCACTCCACCGGGGGTGGGGTATGGCTACACCTTC; CDR3aa: CASTPPGVGYGYTF
j_gene: TRBJ1-1; v_gene: TRBV18; d_gene: TRBD1; abundance: NA; CDR3nt: TGTGCCAGCTCACAGGACAGGGGCTTTACTGAAGCTTTCTTT; CDR3aa: CASSQDRGFTEAFF
j_gene: TRBJ2-5; v_gene: TRBV19; d_gene: NA; abundance: NA; CDR3nt: TGTGCCAGTAGTATACAGGGTGAGACCCAGTACTTC; CDR3aa: CASSIQGETQYF
j_gene: TRBJ1-1; v_gene: TRBV11-3; d_gene: TRBD1; abundance: NA; CDR3nt: TGTGCCAGCAGCTTAAGGACAGGCACTGAAGCTTTCTTT; CDR3aa: CASSLRTGTEAFF
j_gene: TRBJ2-5; v_gene: TRBV9; d_gene: NA; abundance: NA; CDR3nt: TGTGCCAGCAGCGTGCCCGGGGAGACCCAGTACTTC; CDR3aa: CASSVPGETQYF
j_gene: TRBJ1-1; v_gene: TRBV28; d_gene: NA; abundance: NA; CDR3nt: TGTGCCAGCAGTTTAGCTTCCGGGACTGAAGCTTTCTTT; CDR3aa: CASSLASGTEAFF
j_gene: TRBJ2-1; v_gene: TRBV7-9; d_gene: TRBD2; abundance: once; CDR3nt: TGTGCCAGCAGCTACCAGGCGGGAGTTTTTAATGAGCAGTTCTTC; CDR3aa: CASSYQAGVFNEQFF
j_gene: TRBJ2-7; v_gene: TRBV19; d_gene: TRBD1; abundance: few; CDR3nt: TGTGCCAGTAGTATCGTCCGGACAGGCGAGCAGTACTTC; CDR3aa: CASSIVRTGEQYF
j_gene: TRBJ1-1; v_gene: TRBV2; d_gene: NA; abundance: NA; CDR3nt: TGTGCCACCTCTCCCGGGACTGAAGCTTTCTTT; CDR3aa: CATSPGTEAFF
j_gene: TRBJ2-5; v_gene: TRBV6-5; d_gene: NA; abundance: NA; CDR3nt: TGTGCCAGCAGTCTTCTGGAGGCTGGGTTGGCCCAGTACTTC; CDR3aa: CASSLLEAGLAQYF
j_gene: TRBJ2-7; v_gene: TRBV29-1; d_gene: NA; abundance: NA; CDR3nt: TGCAGCGTCGGCGGGGACCACTTC; CDR3aa: CSVGGDHF
j_gene: TRBJ2-4; v_gene: TRBV29-1; d_gene: TRBD2; abundance: NA; CDR3nt: TGCAGCGTTGACGGGTCAGGGGTCGGCGGGAGGGCGGCCAAAAACATTCAGTACTTC; CDR3aa: CSVDGSGVGGRAAKNIQYF
j_gene: TRBJ1-1; v_gene: TRBV19; d_gene: NA; abundance: NA; CDR3nt: TGTGCCAGTAGACCGGGACTTAGGAACACTGAAGCTTTCTTT; CDR3aa: CASRPGLRNTEAFF
j_gene: TRBJ1-5; v_gene: TRBV6-1; d_gene: NA; abundance: NA; CDR3nt: TGTGCCAGCAGTGATTACCCCGGACAGCCGGATTATAGCAATCAGCCCCAGCATTTT; CDR3aa: CASSDYPGQPDYSNQPQHF
j_gene: TRBJ2-7; v_gene: TRBV7-2; d_gene: NA; abundance: NA; CDR3nt: TGTGCCAGCAGCTCAACCTACGAGCAGTACTTC; CDR3aa: CASSSTYEQYF
j_gene: TRBJ2-7; v_gene: TRBV6-1; d_gene: TRBD2; abundance: NA; CDR3nt: TGTGCCAGCACTTCCCCCCTAGCGGGGTCCTACGAGCAGTACTTC; CDR3aa: CASTSPLAGSYEQYF
j_gene: TRBJ2-7; v_gene: TRBV7-9; d_gene: TRBD1; abundance: NA; CDR3nt: TGTGCCAGCAGCCCCAGGACAGGGGCTTGGGGTGGTGGACACTACGAGCAGTACTTC; CDR3aa: CASSPRTGAWGGGHYEQYF
j_gene: TRBJ1-1; v_gene: TRBV6-5; d_gene: NA; abundance: NA; CDR3nt: TGTGCCAGCAGTTACACACAGGGAATCACTGAAGCTTTCTTT; CDR3aa: CASSYTQGITEAFF
j_gene: TRBJ1-1; v_gene: TRBV9; d_gene: NA; abundance: NA; CDR3nt: TGTGCCAGCAGCGTACGCGACAGCGCTGTTGAAGCTTTCTTT; CDR3aa: CASSVRDSAVEAFF
j_gene: TRBJ1-2; v_gene: TRBV4-1; d_gene: NA; abundance: NA; CDR3nt: TGCGCCAGCAGCCAAGAGACCGGCGGCCTTGGGGGGGGCTACACCTTC; CDR3aa: CASSQETGGLGGGYTF
j_gene: TRBJ2-1; v_gene: TRBV27; d_gene: TRBD2; abundance: NA; CDR3nt: TGTGCCAGCAGCCCCATTGGCGGGAGCGGCGAGCAGTTCTTC; CDR3aa: CASSPIGGSGEQFF
j_gene: TRBJ1-2; v_gene: TRBV7-2; d_gene: NA; abundance: NA; CDR3nt: TGTGCCAGCAGCTTAGCTTCAGGGAATGGCTACACCTTC; CDR3aa: CASSLASGNGYTF
j_gene: TRBJ2-1; v_gene: TRBV19; d_gene: TRBD1; abundance: once; CDR3nt: TGTGCCAGTAGTATCCCTAAACAGGGGGCCAGGACGGCCTACAATGAGCAGTTCTTC; CDR3aa: CASSIPKQGARTAYNEQFF
j_gene: TRBJ2-1; v_gene: TRBV15; d_gene: TRBD2; abundance: NA; CDR3nt: TGTGCCACCAGCGGGCGACTAGCGGGAGGGCCCGATGAGCAGTTCTTC; CDR3aa: CATSGRLAGGPDEQFF
j_gene: TRBJ2-7; v_gene: TRBV15; d_gene: NA; abundance: NA; CDR3nt: TGTGCCACCGGGGCAGGGATAAAGCAGTACTTC; CDR3aa: CATGAGIKQYF
j_gene: TRBJ1-1; v_gene: TRBV5-5; d_gene: TRBD1; abundance: NA; CDR3nt: TGTGCCAGCGGCGAGGACAGGGGAGTACAAGGGGATAAAGCTTTCTTT; CDR3aa: CASGEDRGVQGDKAFF